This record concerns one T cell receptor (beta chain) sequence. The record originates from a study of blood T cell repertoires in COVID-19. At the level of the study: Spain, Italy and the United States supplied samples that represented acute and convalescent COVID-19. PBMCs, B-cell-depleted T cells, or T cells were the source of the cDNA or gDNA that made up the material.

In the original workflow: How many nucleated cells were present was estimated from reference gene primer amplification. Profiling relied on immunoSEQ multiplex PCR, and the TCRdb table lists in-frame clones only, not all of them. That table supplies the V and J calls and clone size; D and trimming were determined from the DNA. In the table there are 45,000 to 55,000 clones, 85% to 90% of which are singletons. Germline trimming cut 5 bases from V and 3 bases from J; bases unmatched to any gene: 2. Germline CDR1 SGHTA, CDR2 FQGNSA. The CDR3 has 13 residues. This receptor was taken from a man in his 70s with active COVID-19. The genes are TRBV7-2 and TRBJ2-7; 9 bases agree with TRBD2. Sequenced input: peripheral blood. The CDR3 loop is CASSAGGGYEQYF. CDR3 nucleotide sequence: TGTGCCAGCAGCGCGGGAGGGGGCTACGAGCAGTACTTC.